A selection of T cell receptor beta chains follows, all from one sample in a study of cytomegalovirus exposure and HLA in healthy donors. Profiled with immunoSEQ multiplex PCR; TCRdb holds only in-frame clones, not every one. The table shows about 89,000 clones, with roughly four fifths occurring only once. Sequenced input: PBMCs. Receptors were obtained from a man under 40 in good health and CMV-seronegative. CDR3s include the opening cysteine and the closing phenylalanine or tryptophan. The order of the fields is V gene, clone size, J gene, CDR3 length, D gene, CDR3 DNA, CDR3 protein. D genes are given only for firm matches. The size entry is marked missing in some rows and otherwise reads once, few, many or a size class.

V gene: TRBV4-1; clone size: .; J gene: TRBJ2-4; CDR3 length: 15; D gene: .; CDR3 DNA: TGCGCCAGCAGCCAAGTTGCAACAGGGAAAAACATTCAGTACTTC; CDR3 protein: CASSQVATGKNIQYF
V gene: TRBV4-3; clone size: once; J gene: TRBJ1-6; CDR3 length: 16; D gene: .; CDR3 DNA: TGCGCCAGCAGCCACACCCTGGGGGGTAATAATTCACCCCTCCACTTT; CDR3 protein: CASSHTLGGNNSPLHF
V gene: TRBV29-1; clone size: .; J gene: TRBJ2-5; CDR3 length: 15; D gene: TRBD2; CDR3 DNA: TGCAGCGGAAAGAGGGCTAGCGGGAGGGAAGAGACCCAGTACTTC; CDR3 protein: CSGKRASGREETQYF
V gene: TRBV5-1; clone size: few; J gene: TRBJ2-1; CDR3 length: 16; D gene: .; CDR3 DNA: TGTGCCAGCAGCTTCGGCGTCGGGAGTGAATACAATGAGCAGTTCTTC; CDR3 protein: CASSFGVGSEYNEQFF
V gene: TRBV2; clone size: .; J gene: TRBJ2-7; CDR3 length: 12; D gene: .; CDR3 DNA: TGTGCCAGCAGTGAGGCAGTCTACGAGCAGTACTTC; CDR3 protein: CASSEAVYEQYF
V gene: TRBV7-9; clone size: .; J gene: TRBJ1-1; CDR3 length: 16; D gene: .; CDR3 DNA: TGTGCCAGCAGCTTAGTTCCTTCCACAGCAGGAACTGAAGCTTTCTTT; CDR3 protein: CASSLVPSTAGTEAFF
V gene: TRBV21-1; clone size: .; J gene: TRBJ1-4; CDR3 length: 17; D gene: .; CDR3 DNA: TGTGCCAGCAGCGAGGTCGGGCCCCCCGAGGGTAATGAAAAACTGTTTTTT; CDR3 protein: CASSEVGPPEGNEKLFF
V gene: TRBV10-3; clone size: .; J gene: TRBJ1-6; CDR3 length: 16; D gene: TRBD1; CDR3 DNA: TGTGCCATCAGTGATAGGACAGGGGTCTTTAATTCACCCCTCCACTTT; CDR3 protein: CAISDRTGVFNSPLHF
V gene: TRBV5-1; clone size: few; J gene: TRBJ2-7; CDR3 length: 15; D gene: TRBD1; CDR3 DNA: TGCGCCAGCAGCTTGGGAGGGACAGGGTCCCACGAGCAGTACTTC; CDR3 protein: CASSLGGTGSHEQYF
V gene: TRBV19; clone size: .; J gene: TRBJ1-3; CDR3 length: 13; D gene: .; CDR3 DNA: TGTGCCAGTTCCTCGGGAGCCGGAAACACCATATATTTT; CDR3 protein: CASSSGAGNTIYF
V gene: TRBV28; clone size: .; J gene: TRBJ2-7; CDR3 length: 14; D gene: TRBD2; CDR3 DNA: TGTGCCAGCAGTGGGACTAGCGGGTCCTACGAGCAGTACTTC; CDR3 protein: CASSGTSGSYEQYF
V gene: TRBV4-1; clone size: .; J gene: TRBJ2-7; CDR3 length: 13; D gene: .; CDR3 DNA: TGCGCCAGCAGCCAAGATAGAACCTACGAGCAGTACTTC; CDR3 protein: CASSQDRTYEQYF
V gene: TRBV11-2; clone size: .; J gene: TRBJ1-2; CDR3 length: 14; D gene: TRBD1; CDR3 DNA: TGTGCCAGCAGCTTAGATAGGACAGGGGAAGGCTACACCTTC; CDR3 protein: CASSLDRTGEGYTF
V gene: TRBV2; clone size: .; J gene: TRBJ1-1; CDR3 length: 14; D gene: .; CDR3 DNA: TGTGCCAGCAGTGAACGAGGGCCCCGGACTGAAGCTTTCTTT; CDR3 protein: CASSERGPRTEAFF
V gene: TRBV27; clone size: .; J gene: TRBJ1-4; CDR3 length: 16; D gene: TRBD1; CDR3 DNA: TGTGCCAGCAGTACCCGGGACAGGGGAACTAATGAAAAACTGTTTTTT; CDR3 protein: CASSTRDRGTNEKLFF
V gene: TRBV7-9; clone size: .; J gene: TRBJ2-7; CDR3 length: 14; D gene: TRBD2; CDR3 DNA: TGTGCCAGCAGCCTCCTAGCGGGAGAGGGCGAGCAGTACTTC; CDR3 protein: CASSLLAGEGEQYF
V gene: TRBV25-1; clone size: .; J gene: TRBJ1-2; CDR3 length: 15; D gene: .; CDR3 DNA: TGTGCCAGCAGTGAGAATCAGGGAACTAACTATGGCTACACCTTC; CDR3 protein: CASSENQGTNYGYTF